This T cell receptor (beta chain) was profiled in a study of tumor-infiltrating lymphocytes in primary liver carcinoma. The wider study: Samples gave roughly 3.65 to 7.5 million productive TCRbeta reads, similar across tissue types. Overall study results and limits: The overlap of tumor-adjacent and tumor-blood pairs was smaller than that of tumor region pairs.

Synthesis of TCR beta cDNA was carried out from approximately 500 ng total RNA with a constant-region primer. Libraries for TCR beta were built through three nested multiplex PCR rounds, which together made up a slightly modified ARM-PCR procedure. From the multiplex PCR reads, TCRdb called clonotypes with MiXCR, one entry per CDR3 protein. The table shows around 100,000 distinct CDR3 sequences, with around two thirds occurring only once. Notes on this clonotype: Its antigen is as yet unknown.

It was from roughly 20-30 mg of unsorted bulk tissue that RNA and DNA were co-extracted. The clonotype was recovered from a woman in her fifties or sixties with primary liver carcinoma and hepatitis B virus infection. The sequencing sample was made of liver tumor tissue from sampling region 2. Subset of the sample: tumor region T2, inferior pole.

The CDR3, as DNA: TGCAGCGACATCTCAGGGTACGAGCAGTACTTC. Protein sequence: CSDISGYEQYF. The V gene is TRBV29-1, the J gene TRBJ2-7, with D possibly being TRBD1 (5 bases). Germline V gene lookup returns CDR1 SQVTM and CDR2 ANQGSEA. The CDR3 length is 11 residues. V was cut by 7 bases and J by 4 bases, with 11 bases left in between.